These 15 T cell receptor beta chains share one sample of origin, sequenced in a study of regulatory T cells in long-lasting Graves disease (TCRdb year 2021). Library preparation employed multiplex PCR. The sequencing machine was an Illumina HiSeq 4000. TCR beta libraries were built with iRepertoire HTBI primers and Arm-PCR amplification of CDR3 regions. The raw public reads went through TCRdb reprocessing: fastp at Q25, MiXCR clone calling, in-frame beta chains kept. When rows share a CDR3 protein, they turn into one entry using the most common DNA and genes. The sample includes about 470,000 distinct CDR3 sequences, with 20% to 25% observed a single time. Roughly 7.7% of the sample is held by the ten biggest clonotypes. Reading the label with the study, this specimen's time point is: persistent/refractory GD, antithyroid drugs over 5 years with positive TRAb. RNA was extracted from PBMCs in TRIzol for both TCR sequencing and RNA sequencing.

The input for sequencing was peripheral blood mononuclear cells (PBMCs), taken when the disease was refractory, from a patient treated with antithyroid drugs. All receptors derive from a female donor with Graves disease.

This rearrangement joins TRBV6-5 to TRBJ2-3, with TRBD2 identical over 10 bases. The CDR3 is 19 residues long. Per germline, CDR1 MNHEY and CDR2 SVGAGI. Losses at the gene ends were 2 bases for V and 3 bases for J; bases not matched to a gene: 14. In nucleotides, the CDR3 is TGTGCCAGCAGTTACGGGAGCCTAGCGGGAGTTCCCACAACAGATACGCAGTATTTT. Protein sequence: CASSYGSLAGVPTTDTQYF.

There are many counts of this clonotype. The chain combines TRBV12-3 or TRBV12-4 with TRBJ2-6, with D perhaps matching TRBD2 (6 bases). The CDR3 spans 15 residues. The V end was cut by 11 bases, the J end by 0 bases, with 14 bases between. CDR3 in amino acids: CACRRESSGANVLTF. CDR3 in DNA: TGTGCCTGCCGCCGGGAGAGCTCTGGGGCCAACGTCCTGACTTTC.

In its sample, this clonotype was seen many times. The CDR3 sequence is CASSYGRQGDQPQHF. CDR3 DNA sequence: TGTGCCAGCAGTTACGGTCGGCAGGGAGATCAGCCCCAGCATTTT. The V and J genes are TRBV6-5 and TRBJ1-5; D may be TRBD1 (5 bases). This CDR3 comprises 15 residues. Germline V gene sequence: CDR1 MNHEY, CDR2 SVGAGI. Trimming removed 2 bases at V and 5 bases at J, with 13 bases between.

About this clonotype: A much more abundant neighbour one base away suggests this may be a read error. The rearrangement links TRBV28 to TRBJ2-7, with 9 positions matching TRBD2. This CDR3 comprises 17 residues. V shed 2 bases, J shed 6 bases, and the junction held 14 bases outside the gene matches. The germline V gene encodes CDR1 MDHEN and CDR2 SYDVKM. The DNA for the CDR3 is TGTGCCAGCAGTTTAGATTTCGCCGCTAGCGGGAATGGCGAGCAGTACTTC. Translation: CASSLDFAASGNGEQYF.

This clonotype showed up many times. CDR3 protein: CASSEGPQETQYF. Here the CDR3 DNA reads TGCGCCAGCAGTGAAGGGCCTCAAGAGACCCAGTACTTC. The chain is built from TRBV10-2 and TRBJ2-5, with D unresolved. Germline values: CDR1 WSHSY, CDR2 SAAADI. Trimming removed 3 bases from V and 2 bases from J, with 7 bases in between. This CDR3 contains 13 residues.

This clonotype was counted between two and nine times. V usage is TRBV7-3 and J usage is TRBJ2-3, with D possibly being TRBD2 (6 bases). The germline gives CDR1 SGHTA, CDR2 FQGTGA. The CDR3 length is 14 residues. Trimming shortened V by 3 bases and J by 2 bases, and 9 bases separated the two germline ends. CDR3 bases: TGTGCCAGCAGCTTTAGCGGACCCACAGATACGCAGTATTTT. Protein product: CASSFSGPTDTQYF.

This clonotype was detected only a few times. The chain employs TRBV20-1 and TRBJ2-2, with D possibly matching TRBD2 (5 bases). The V end lost 0 bases, the J end lost 3 bases, and 8 bases lay between the germline ends. The CDR3 totals 14 residues. Germline assignment: CDR1 DFQATT and CDR2 SNEGSKA (reference sequence). The CDR3 loop reads CSARDGMDTGELFF. CDR3 coding DNA: TGCAGTGCTAGAGACGGGATGGACACCGGGGAGCTGTTTTTT.

The V call is TRBV30, the J call TRBJ1-4, with D uncertain. Per germline, CDR1 GTSNPN and CDR2 SVGIG (reference sequence). The CDR3 loop spans 16 amino acids. Deletions cut 1 base from V and 9 bases from J, with 21 bases between. The CDR3: CAWSENGDRRPKKLFF. The DNA of the CDR3 is TGTGCCTGGAGTGAGAATGGGGATCGAAGGCCTAAAAAACTGTTTTTT.

The chain is built from TRBV29-1 and TRBJ1-4, with TRBD1 matching 10 bases. Trimming at V came to 6 bases and at J to 1 base, leaving 14 bases not matched to a gene. The CDR3 runs to 18 residues. From germline, CDR1 is SQVTM and CDR2 ANQGSEA. The CDR3 DNA reads as TGCAGCGTCTTGGGGACAGGGGAGGGGAAGGGAACTAATGAAAAACTGTTTTTT. This encodes CSVLGTGEGKGTNEKLFF.

V is TRBV7-2 and J is TRBJ2-7, with 7 bases matching TRBD2. Per the germline V gene, CDR1 is SGHTA and CDR2 is FQGNSA. The CDR3 runs 13 residues. J lost 6 bases, V lost 5 bases, and 7 bases had no gene match. The CDR3 sequence is CASSLRTSGEQYF. Written as DNA, the CDR3 is TGTGCCAGCAGCCTTCGGACTAGTGGCGAGCAGTACTTC.

This clonotype was seen at least ten times. V usage is TRBV12-3 or TRBV12-4 and J usage is TRBJ1-1; TRBD1 might be the D (5 bases). This CDR3 is 13 amino acids long. Trimming took 7 bases from V and 4 from J, leaving 13 bases between them. The CDR3 loop reads CASTRGVSTEAFF. In DNA form, the CDR3 reads TGTGCCAGCACGAGAGGGGTTAGCACTGAAGCTTTCTTT.

This clonotype came up a few times. The rearrangement joins TRBV29-1 to TRBJ1-4, with D tentatively TRBD1 (5 bases). Germline CDR1 SQVTM, CDR2 ANQGSEA. Trimming left V 6 bases short and J 2 bases short, with 10 bases between. The CDR3 covers 13 residues. This chain's CDR3 is CSVLGETNEKLFF. The CDR3 DNA reads TGCAGCGTCCTAGGGGAGACTAATGAAAAACTGTTTTTT.

This clonotype came up many times. The rearrangement joins TRBV7-2 to TRBJ2-5, with a weak D call TRBD1 (5 bases). CDR1 and CDR2 from the germline V gene are SGHTA and FQGNSA. Trimming removed 5 bases from V and 11 bases from J, with 12 bases in between. This CDR3 has 11 residues. The chain's CDR3 is CASSTQGKQYF. CDR3 nucleotide sequence: TGTGCCAGCAGCACTCAGGGTAAACAGTACTTC. Supplemented by reference TRBV7-2 and TRBJ2-5, the full variable domain reads GAGVSQSPSNKVTEKGKDVELRCDPISGHTALYWYRQSLGQGLEFLIYFQGNSAPDKSGLPSDRFSAERTGGSVSTLTIQRTQQEDSAVYLCASSTQGKQYFGPGTRLLVL.

The V call is TRBV6-2 or TRBV6-3, the J call TRBJ1-1; TRBD1 matches 8 bases. The CDR3 is made up of 17 amino acids. The junction had 17 bases not matched to a gene; V was cut back by 5 bases and J by 6 bases. From germline, CDR1 is MNHEY and CDR2 SVGEGT. This chain's CDR3 is CASSENLGRGRVAEAFF. The CDR3 region has the DNA TGTGCCAGCAGTGAAAACCTGGGCAGGGGGCGCGTCGCTGAAGCTTTCTTT.

A note on this clonotype: A clone one base away is much larger, so this may be a read error. The CDR3 loop reads CATSGDRSEPYF. The CDR3 bases are TGTGCCACCAGTGGGGACAGGAGCGAGCCGTACTTC. V gene TRBV24-1 combines with J gene TRBJ2-7; 8 bases line up with TRBD1. Germline V gene data show CDR1 as KGHDR and CDR2 as SFDVKD. The CDR3 length is 12 residues.